The 28 T cell receptor beta chains below were found in one sample sequenced in a study of blood T cell repertoires in COVID-19. Profiling relied on immunoSEQ multiplex PCR, and the TCRdb table lists in-frame clones only, not all of them. The data show roughly 14,000 clones, roughly nine tenths seen once. Sequencing input: peripheral blood. These receptors were collected from a human donor with active COVID-19. The donor label of this sample is uncertain.

A few counts support this clone. V gene TRBV4-3 combines with J gene TRBJ1-6; weak D call: TRBD1 (6 bases). The CDR3 sequence is 17 residues long. The ends were cut back, 0 bases at V and 6 bases at J, with 15 bases in the middle. Per germline, CDR1 LGHNA and CDR2 YSLEER. CDR3 DNA sequence: TGCGCCAGCAGCCAAGATGTCGGGGGGGCGATTAATTCACCCCTCCACTTT. It translates to CASSQDVGGAINSPLHF.

The CDR3 nucleotides read TGCGCCAGCAGCAAAAGACAGGGGTTAGAGACCCAGTACTTC. Protein: CASSKRQGLETQYF. This rearrangement joins TRBV5-1 to TRBJ2-5; 8 bases match TRBD1. Germline values: CDR1 SGHRS, CDR2 YFSETQ. This CDR3 has 14 amino acids. V shed 4 bases, J shed 4 bases, and the junction held 6 bases outside the gene matches.

The V and J genes are TRBV6-5 and TRBJ2-7, with TRBD2 identical over 8 bases. CDR1 is MNHEY, CDR2 SVGAGI, per germline. CDR3 length: 14 amino acids. V gave up 6 bases and J gave up 5 bases; unmatched junction bases: 9. In DNA form, the CDR3 reads TGTGCCAGCAGCTACGGGACTAGATACGACGAGCAGTACTTC. Amino acid sequence: CASSYGTRYDEQYF.

The DNA of the CDR3 is TGTGCCAGCAGCCTCATCAAGTCGGGGGCAGGGGGCCCGGAATGGGCACACACAGATACGCAGTATTTT. This translates into CASSLIKSGAGGPEWAHTDTQYF. V gene TRBV4-2 combines with J gene TRBJ2-3; 8 positions match TRBD1. The CDR3 contains 23 residues. Germline V gives CDR1 LGHNA, CDR2 YNFKEQ. With V trimmed by 4 bases and J by 2 bases, 29 bases remained unmatched.

This rearrangement joins TRBV19 to TRBJ2-5; 9 bases line up with TRBD1. Germline CDR1 and CDR2: LNHDA and SQIVND (reference sequence). The CDR3 extends over 13 amino acids. The junction had 7 bases not matched to a gene; V was cut back by 9 bases and J by 5 bases. For the CDR3, the DNA is TGTGCCAGCAACACAGGGGGCGTTGAGACCCAGTACTTC. Its protein is CASNTGGVETQYF.

This CDR3 is CASSKRLPPRAEAFF. The CDR3 DNA reads as TGTGCCAGCAGCAAAAGACTCCCCCCGAGGGCCGAAGCTTTCTTT. The chain employs TRBV21-1 and TRBJ1-1. TRBV21-1 is termed a pseudogene. The CDR3 consists of 15 residues.

The J gene is TRBJ2-2, the V gene TRBV4-1; D not certain. Germline V gene data show CDR1 as MGHRA and CDR2 as YSYEKL. This CDR3 has 17 amino acids. Trimming took 1 base from V and 6 from J, leaving 18 bases between them. CDR3 DNA sequence: TGCGCCAGCAGCCAAGCTGGCGCCTCGTGGGCACCCGGGGAGCTGTTTTTT. This codes for CASSQAGASWAPGELFF.

The V call is TRBV28, the J call TRBJ1-5, with 7 nucleotides matching TRBD1. Trimming took 2 bases from V and 6 from J; bases not matched to a gene: 7. Germline CDR1 and CDR2: MDHEN and SYDVKM. The CDR3 covers 15 residues. This CDR3 reads CASSLPGQDPQPQHF. CDR3 DNA sequence: TGTGCCAGCAGTTTACCAGGACAGGATCCTCAGCCCCAGCATTTT.

V gene TRBV19 combines with J gene TRBJ1-5; D remains unclear. The germline CDR1 and CDR2 sequences are LNHDA and SQIVND (reference sequence). This CDR3 is 15 amino acids long. V gave up 4 bases and J gave up 3 bases, with 13 bases separating them. In nucleotides, the CDR3 is TGTGCCAGTAGTAGTACGAGGGCTTCCAATCAGCCCCAGCATTTT. Residues: CASSSTRASNQPQHF.

The chain is built from TRBV5-1 and TRBJ2-1, with a possible D match to TRBD2 (7 bases). Per the germline V gene, CDR1 is SGHRS and CDR2 is YFSETQ. Trimming pared 3 bases from V and 3 bases from J, leaving 13 bases between. This CDR3 has 15 residues. CDR3 DNA: TGCGCCAGCAGCTCACAGGGAGGGAGCTACAATGAGCAGTTCTTC. Its protein product is CASSSQGGSYNEQFF.

The V gene is TRBV14, the J gene TRBJ1-4; D is ambiguous. Trimming took off 5 bases at V and 4 bases at J, with 14 bases between the two ends. Germline V gene sequence: CDR1 SGHDN, CDR2 FVKESK. The CDR3 is 15 amino acids. CDR3 loop: CASSIWNSGNEKLFF. DNA for the CDR3: TGTGCCAGCAGCATTTGGAACTCGGGTAATGAAAAACTGTTTTTT.

The chain carries TRBV4-2 and TRBJ1-2; D gene ambiguous. Germline V gene lookup returns CDR1 LGHNA and CDR2 YNFKEQ. The CDR3 totals 15 residues. Trimming removed 0 bases at V and 7 bases at J, with 15 bases between. CDR3 in DNA: TGTGCCAGCAGCCAAGATTTACGGTCCTTGTTTGGCTACACCTTC. Amino acids: CASSQDLRSLFGYTF.

The V gene is TRBV2, the J gene TRBJ2-7, with 9 bases matching TRBD1. This CDR3 is 14 amino acids long. The ends lost 6 bases at V and 5 bases at J; junction bases unmatched: 8. Germline V gene lookup returns CDR1 SNHLY and CDR2 FYNNEI. CDR3 protein: CASRAGTGSHEQYF. In DNA form, the CDR3 reads TGTGCCAGCAGGGCCGGGACAGGGAGCCACGAGCAGTACTTC. The full variable domain, its missing parts supplied by reference TRBV2 and TRBJ2-7, is EPEVTQTPSHQVTQMGQEVILRCVPISNHLYFYWYRQILGQKVEFLVSFYNNEISEKSEIFDDQFSVERPDGSNFTLKIRSTKLEDSAMYFCASRAGTGSHEQYFGPGTRLTVT.

Note on this clone: A junction end diverges from the germline sequence, so it may reflect a read error. V gene TRBV7-7 combines with J gene TRBJ2-5; possible D gene TRBD2, 5 bases. Germline-derived CDR1 and CDR2 are SSHAT and FNYEAQ (reference sequence). The CDR3 is 14 amino acids. The DNA of the CDR3 is TGTGCTAGCAGCCAGGCGGGCAGTTTTGGGACCCAGTACTTC. Encoded protein: CASSQAGSFGTQYF.

This chain connects TRBV5-4 to TRBJ1-2; 9 bases fit TRBD1. The CDR3 length is 12 residues. Germline V CDR1 and CDR2: SGHNT, YYREEE (reference sequence). V lost 4 bases to trimming and J lost 13 bases; unmatched junction nucleotides: 8. CDR3 in amino acids: CASSPDRGEFTF. The CDR3 region has the DNA TGTGCCAGCAGCCCGGACAGGGGAGAATTCACCTTC.

The V and J genes are TRBV18 and TRBJ1-3; 9 bases are shared with TRBD1. The CDR3 runs 15 residues. Germline CDR1 and CDR2: KGHSH and LQKENI. The V gene end was trimmed by 3 bases and the J gene end by 3 bases; junction bases not matched to a gene: 3. CDR3 DNA sequence: TGTGCCAGCTCACCGGGACAGGGTGGTGGAAACACCATATATTTT. Amino acid sequence: CASSPGQGGGNTIYF. The variable domain in full, completed from reference TRBV18 and TRBJ1-3, reads NAGVMQNPRHLVRRRGQEARLRCSPMKGHSHVYWYRQLPEEGLKFMVYLQKENIIDESGMPKERFSAEFPKEGPSILRIQQVVRGDSAAYFCASSPGQGGGNTIYFGEGSWLTVV.

The chain carries TRBV7-2 and TRBJ1-5; D unresolved. Germline V gives CDR1 SGHTA, CDR2 FQGNSA. Trimming pared 5 bases from V and 7 bases from J, leaving 12 bases between. CDR3 length: 13 residues. This chain's CDR3 is CASSLQAGQPQHF. In DNA, the CDR3 is TGTGCCAGCAGCCTTCAGGCAGGCCAGCCCCAGCATTTT.

This clone was picked up one time. The gene calls are TRBV6-6 and TRBJ1-6; tentatively, D is TRBD1 (6 bases). This CDR3 region has 16 residues. Germline V gives CDR1 MNHNY, CDR2 SVGAGI (reference sequence). V gave up 5 bases and J gave up 0 bases, with 11 bases separating them. The CDR3 DNA reads TGTGCCAGCAGTCGAGGGGGGAGCTCCTATAATTCACCCCTCCACTTT. It translates to CASSRGGSSYNSPLHF.

V usage is TRBV6-5 and J usage is TRBJ2-7, with 11 bases matching TRBD2. After removal of 5 bases from V and 3 bases from J, the junction contained 6 bases not matched to a gene. CDR1 and CDR2 (germline): MNHEY, SVGAGI. The CDR3 extends over 15 amino acids. This CDR3 reads CASSLSGGAVYEQYF. CDR3 DNA sequence: TGTGCCAGCAGTCTTAGCGGGGGGGCCGTCTACGAGCAGTACTTC.

The J gene is TRBJ2-1, the V gene TRBV5-4; tentatively, D is TRBD1 (6 bases). The germline V gene has CDR1 SGHNT and CDR2 YYREEE (reference sequence). The CDR3 consists of 14 residues. Trimming took off 4 bases at V and 5 bases at J, with 13 bases between the two ends. The CDR3 loop reads CASSVGRTDNEQFF. The CDR3 DNA sequence: TGTGCCAGCAGCGTGGGAAGGACAGACAATGAGCAGTTCTTC.

This chain uses TRBV27 with TRBJ2-1; D perhaps matches TRBD2 (6 bases). V lost 6 bases and J lost 0, with 15 bases in between. From germline, CDR1 is MNHEY and CDR2 SMNVEV (reference sequence). There are 16 residues in the CDR3. The CDR3 sequence is CASSSGSVSSYNEQFF. CDR3 DNA sequence: TGTGCCAGCAGCTCCGGGAGTGTAAGCTCCTACAATGAGCAGTTCTTC.

The chain links TRBV4-2 to TRBJ1-3; maybe TRBD1 (5 bases). The CDR3 has 16 amino acids. Germline CDR1 and CDR2: LGHNA and YNFKEQ. V lost 0 bases and J lost 2, with 11 bases in between. As DNA, the CDR3 is TGTGCCAGCAGCCAAGAGTTGGGGCTCGCTGGAAACACCATATATTTT. Protein product: CASSQELGLAGNTIYF.

This chain uses TRBV7-8 with TRBJ2-1; D is possibly TRBD2 (6 bases). Trimming took off 4 bases at V and 9 bases at J, with 28 bases between the two ends. The CDR3 has 18 residues. Germline V lookup: CDR1 SGHVS, CDR2 FQNEAQ. Here the CDR3 reads CASSYWLGGGNAPIEQFF. The CDR3 nucleotides are TGTGCCAGCAGCTATTGGCTGGGTGGCGGGAACGCGCCTATTGAGCAGTTCTTC.

The chain uses TRBV2 and TRBJ2-1, with 8 nucleotides matching TRBD1. Losses at the gene ends were 9 bases for V and 0 bases for J; bases not matched to a gene: 4. The CDR3 has 14 amino acids. Germline V lookup: CDR1 SNHLY, CDR2 FYNNEI. Here the CDR3 DNA reads TGTGCCAGTTTGGACAGGGTCTCCTACAATGAGCAGTTCTTC. It translates to CASLDRVSYNEQFF. Using reference TRBV2 and TRBJ2-1 for the parts outside the CDR3, the full variable domain is EPEVTQTPSHQVTQMGQEVILRCVPISNHLYFYWYRQILGQKVEFLVSFYNNEISEKSEIFDDQFSVERPDGSNFTLKIRSTKLEDSAMYFCASLDRVSYNEQFFGPGTRLTVL.

The chain is built from TRBV7-9 and TRBJ2-3; 11 bases are shared with TRBD2. Trimming at V came to 5 bases and at J to 5 bases, leaving 6 bases not matched to a gene. This CDR3 comprises 15 residues. Germline lookup yields CDR1 SEHNR and CDR2 FQNEAQ (reference sequence). In DNA form, the CDR3 reads TGTGCCAGCAGCGCGGGACTAGCGGACGGAGATACGCAGTATTTT. It codes for CASSAGLADGDTQYF.

This clone was found a few times. The chain couples TRBV6-5 to TRBJ2-1; 9 nucleotides line up with TRBD2. Looked up from germline, CDR1 is MNHEY and CDR2 is SVGAGI. The CDR3 has 15 amino acids. The CDR3 bases are TGTGCAAGCGGAGGGGGACTAGCCCCCTACAATGAGCAGTTCTTC. Its translation: CASGGGLAPYNEQFF.

This rearrangement joins TRBV18 to TRBJ2-2; the D gene is possibly TRBD1 (6 bases). The CDR3 sequence is 14 residues long. The germline V gene encodes CDR1 KGHSH and CDR2 LQKENI. The V end lost 8 bases, the J end lost 4 bases, and 14 bases lay between the germline ends. Here the CDR3 DNA reads TGTGCCAGCCACCAGGGGCAAGGCACCGGGGAGCTGTTTTTT. Translating it yields CASHQGQGTGELFF.

The chain has TRBV10-3 and TRBJ2-1; 9 bases line up with TRBD2. Germline values: CDR1 ENHRY, CDR2 SYGVKD. The CDR3 has 16 amino acids. With 3 bases clipped from V and 7 bases from J, the junction kept 10 bases outside the gene matches. The CDR3 is CAISEAVTSGLNEQFF. CDR3 DNA sequence: TGTGCCATCAGTGAAGCTGTGACTAGCGGTTTAAATGAGCAGTTCTTC.